The rows below give T cell receptor beta chains drawn from one sample of a study of T cell responses to AZD1222 COVID-19 vaccine. Repertoires were generated with immunoSEQ multiplex PCR, while TCRdb's copy carries only in-frame clones and drops some. The repertoire has roughly 150,000 clones, 84% of them found once; the top ten carry over 4%. The input for sequencing was peripheral blood, taken on day 0 of AZD1222 vaccination. These receptors all stem from an adult in good health. Both conserved end residues are part of each CDR3. A D gene is named only where the DNA matches it firmly. Rows may omit the clone size; those that give it use once, few, many or a size class.

j_call d_call v_call clone_size cdr3_nt cdr3_aa
TRBJ1-1 . TRBV19 . TGTGCCAGTAGACCGCAGGGAGGAACGACTGAAGCTTTCTTT CASRPQGGTTEAFF
TRBJ1-6 TRBD1 TRBV5-1 . TGCGCCAGCAGCCCCGGGACAGATAATTCACCCCTCCACTTT CASSPGTDNSPLHF
TRBJ1-1 . TRBV18 . TGTGCCAGCTCATCGGAAGGACTTGAAGCTTTCTTT CASSSEGLEAFF
TRBJ2-7 . TRBV7-8 . TGTGCCAGCAAACATAGGATAGCCGGGACCGCTACCTACGAGCAGTACTTC CASKHRIAGTATYEQYF
TRBJ2-5 . TRBV6-5 once TGTGCCAGCAGTTCTTGGACCCACCAAGAGACCCAGTACTTC CASSSWTHQETQYF
TRBJ1-5 . TRBV5-1 once TGCGCCAGCAGCTTGGCGGGGGCGTCGGCTCAGCCCCAGCATTTT CASSLAGASAQPQHF
TRBJ2-7 TRBD1 TRBV6-5 . TGTGCCAGCAGTTACAGGGACAGGGGAAGTTACGAGCAGTACTTC CASSYRDRGSYEQYF
TRBJ2-5 . TRBV7-3 . TGTGCCAGCAGCACCGACATATCGGGGGAGACCCAGTACTTC CASSTDISGETQYF
TRBJ2-1 . TRBV19 . TGTGCCAGTAGGGCCCCCGGGACATTCTACAATGAGCAGTTCTTC CASRAPGTFYNEQFF
TRBJ1-5 . TRBV7-6 . TGTGCCAGCAGCTCCCAGTTTGGTCAGCCCCAGCATTTT CASSSQFGQPQHF
TRBJ2-7 TRBD1 TRBV5-6 . TGTGCCAGCAGCTTGGGGGTGACAGGGCGACCCTACGAGCAGTACTTC CASSLGVTGRPYEQYF
TRBJ1-3 . TRBV7-9 . TGTGCCAGCAGCCCCCCCGGAAACACCATATATTTT CASSPPGNTIYF
TRBJ2-3 . TRBV7-6 . TGTGCCAGCAGCTTGTCTAGCCCCACAGATACGCAGTATTTT CASSLSSPTDTQYF
TRBJ1-2 . TRBV19 few TGTGCCAGTAGTGTATCGGGCAGGTTAAGCTCCGGCTACACCTTC CASSVSGRLSSGYTF
TRBJ2-7 . TRBV6-5 . TGTGCCAGCAGAAGGGACACCGGCGATCCCTACGAGCAGTACTTC CASRRDTGDPYEQYF
TRBJ1-6 TRBD1 TRBV4-1 . TGCGCCAGCAGAGAGACAGGGGCTTCACCCCTCCACTTT CASRETGASPLHF
TRBJ1-1 . TRBV7-9 . TGTGCCAGCAGCTTAGAAGGAGTTATGGGGGGGACTGAAGCTTTCTTT CASSLEGVMGGTEAFF
TRBJ2-6 TRBD2 TRBV5-1 . TGCGCCAGCAGCTCGGGGGACCCACGGGAGGGGGAGGCGACCGGGGCCAACGTCCTGACTTTC CASSSGDPREGEATGANVLTF
TRBJ1-5 . TRBV6-6 . TGTGCCAGCAGGGACGGGCGGACCAGCAATCAGCCCCAGCATTTT CASRDGRTSNQPQHF
TRBJ1-2 . TRBV5-1 . TGCGCCAGCAGCGACGGACAAACCCAGAACTATGGCTACACCTTC CASSDGQTQNYGYTF
TRBJ1-3 . TRBV29-1 . TGCAGCGTTAACACAGGCTCTGGAAACACCATATATTTT CSVNTGSGNTIYF
TRBJ1-6 . TRBV28 . TGTGCCAGCAGTGACTCACGGGCAGGGAGGGATAATTCACCCCTCCACTTT CASSDSRAGRDNSPLHF
TRBJ1-6 . TRBV28 few TGTGCCAGCAGCTTGGGGCCTTACGGTTCACCCCTCCACTTT CASSLGPYGSPLHF
TRBJ1-2 . TRBV15 . TGTGCCACCAGCAGACCACCAACAGGGAGGGGCTACACCTTC CATSRPPTGRGYTF
TRBJ1-2 . TRBV3-1/TRBV3-2 . TGTGCCAGCAGCCAATTCCTCGGACAGAGCAACTATGGCTACACCTTC CASSQFLGQSNYGYTF
TRBJ1-6 . TRBV27 . TGTGCCAGCAGTTTTGGGAACCTTCCGGGGAGTAATTCACCCCTCCACTTT CASSFGNLPGSNSPLHF
TRBJ2-3 TRBD2 TRBV27 . TGTGCCAGCCTCCTTGACCGACTAGCAACTACGCAGTATTTT CASLLDRLATTQYF
TRBJ2-5 TRBD1 TRBV9 . TGTGCCAGCAGCGGAGGACAGGGTCACCAAGAGACCCAGTACTTC CASSGGQGHQETQYF
TRBJ2-7 TRBD1 TRBV5-5 . TGTGCCAGCAGCTTGGAGGGACAGGGTTTGGCCTACGAGCAGTACTTC CASSLEGQGLAYEQYF
TRBJ1-2 . TRBV5-1 few TGCGCCAGCAGCTCGCCAGGGTTTAACTATGGCTACACCTTC CASSSPGFNYGYTF
TRBJ2-3 . TRBV5-1 . TGCGCCAGCAGCTTGGGAACTCACAGACAAACAGATACGCAGTATTTT CASSLGTHRQTDTQYF
TRBJ2-3 TRBD2 TRBV28 . TGTGCCAGCTCGACTGGGCGGGGGGGCGCAGATACGCAGTATTTT CASSTGRGGADTQYF
TRBJ1-1 . TRBV7-2 . TGTGCCAGCAGCTTAACCCGGAACACTGAAGCTTTCTTT CASSLTRNTEAFF
TRBJ1-5 TRBD1 TRBV28 . TGTGCCAGCAGCCTTTCGACAGGGGGCAATCAGCCCCAGCATTTT CASSLSTGGNQPQHF
TRBJ1-2 . TRBV30 few TGTGCCTGGAGTGTACCCAGGTCTAGTGGCTACACCTTC CAWSVPRSSGYTF
TRBJ2-7 . TRBV5-1 . TGCGCCAGCAGCTTGGAGGACATACCGGTGGAGCAGTACTTC CASSLEDIPVEQYF
TRBJ2-7 . TRBV6-6 once TGTGCCAGCAGTTGGGGTCAGGGGTTCTCCTACGAGCAGTACTTC CASSWGQGFSYEQYF
TRBJ1-1 . TRBV29-1 . TGCAGCTTTTCCGGTGGAAGAAACACTGAAGCTTTCTTT CSFSGGRNTEAFF
TRBJ1-5 . TRBV27 . TGTGCCAGCAGCCCCGGACAACGCAATCAGCCCCAGCATTTT CASSPGQRNQPQHF
TRBJ1-3 TRBD1 TRBV3-1/TRBV3-2 . TGTGCCAGCAGCCACTTTGGTCTCGGGCCCCTACCGGGACAGTCAAATGGGGCTGGAAACACCATATATTTT CASSHFGLGPLPGQSNGAGNTIYF
TRBJ1-2 . TRBV2 . TGTGCCAGCAGTGAAGGGGAATCATTTGGAGGGTATGGCTACACCTTC CASSEGESFGGYGYTF
TRBJ1-1 . TRBV6-2/TRBV6-3 . TGTGCCAGCAGTTACTCATCGGGGGTGGGCACTGAAGCTTTCTTT CASSYSSGVGTEAFF
TRBJ1-6 . TRBV9 . TGTGCCAGCAGCGTTGAACAGGTAGATTCACCCCTCCACTTT CASSVEQVDSPLHF
TRBJ1-1 . TRBV5-1 . TGCGCCAGCAGCTTGGGATCAGGGTCGGGAGGGAGTACGGAAGCTTTCTTT CASSLGSGSGGSTEAFF
TRBJ1-3 TRBD1 TRBV29-1 . TGCAGCGCCACGACAGGGACCTCTGGAAACACCATATATTTT CSATTGTSGNTIYF
TRBJ1-2 . TRBV23-1 . TGCGCCAGCAGATGTGGGTCAGACTTCGAGTGGGACTATGGCTACACCTTC CASRCGSDFEWDYGYTF
TRBJ2-7 . TRBV6-5 . TGTGCCAGCAGCAAGGAACCATCCTACGAGCAGTACTTC CASSKEPSYEQYF
TRBJ2-7 TRBD2 TRBV7-9 . TGTGCCAGCAGCTTGCAGACTAGCGGCTACGAGCAGTACTTC CASSLQTSGYEQYF
TRBJ1-2 TRBD1 TRBV5-1 . TGCGCCAGCAGCGCCACGCGAAACGACAGGGGCCTGACGTATGGCTACACCTTC CASSATRNDRGLTYGYTF
TRBJ1-4 TRBD1 TRBV27 . TGTGCCAGCAGCAACAGGGGGAGTAATGAAAAACTGTTTTTT CASSNRGSNEKLFF
TRBJ2-7 TRBD1 TRBV16 . TGTGCCAGCAGTTACGGGACAGTATCCTACGAGCAGTACTTC CASSYGTVSYEQYF
TRBJ1-1 . TRBV29-1 . TGCAGCGTCGAATCTTTGGGAAGGACTGAAGCTTTCTTT CSVESLGRTEAFF
TRBJ1-2 . TRBV12-3/TRBV12-4 . TGTGCCAGCAGTTCCGGACTGACCTATGGCTACACCTTC CASSSGLTYGYTF
TRBJ1-5 TRBD1 TRBV7-6 . TGTGCCAGCGTGACAGGGATGGATCAGCCCCAGCATTTT CASVTGMDQPQHF
TRBJ2-2 TRBD2 TRBV5-4 . TGTGCCAGCAGCCAACCGACTAGCGGGATAGCCACCGGGGAGCTGTTTTTT CASSQPTSGIATGELFF
TRBJ2-1 . TRBV4-1 . TGCGCCAGCAGCCAAGCTGGGGTGATCGAGCAGTTCTTC CASSQAGVIEQFF